One and the same sample provided the 26 T cell receptor beta chains below, sequenced in a study of T cell changes during pregnancy in multiple sclerosis. Measured with immunoSEQ multiplex PCR; TCRdb has only the in-frame clones, and not every one. The table lists about 100,000 clones, less than 95% of them singletons. The starting material was peripheral blood, obtained in the third trimester of pregnancy. The receptors originated from a female donor in good health, enrolled as a control in a pregnancy study.

CDR3 in DNA: TGTGCCAGCAGCTCAGGGGGCGCGTATAGGGCTTTCTTT. Its translation is CASSSGGAYRAFF. The chain links TRBV5-4 to TRBJ1-1; 8 bases match TRBD1. Germline V gene lookup returns CDR1 SGHNT and CDR2 YYREEE (reference sequence). The V segment lost 3 bases and the J segment 11 bases; nucleotides outside the gene matches: 9. This CDR3 is 13 amino acids long.

This chain links TRBV6-1 with TRBJ1-1; 7 bases fit TRBD1. The CDR3 length is 14 residues. The V gene end was trimmed by 7 bases and the J gene end by 4 bases; junction bases not matched to a gene: 9. Germline assignment: CDR1 MNHNS and CDR2 SASEGT. CDR3 nucleotide sequence: TGTGCCAGCACCTCAATGACAGGGTTCACTGAAGCTTTCTTT. Amino acids: CASTSMTGFTEAFF.

The gene calls are TRBV6-6 and TRBJ1-5; 9 bases match TRBD1. J was trimmed by 4 bases and V by 7 bases; bases with no gene match: 5. In germline, CDR1 is MNHNY, CDR2 SVGAGI (reference sequence). This CDR3 contains 14 residues. This chain's CDR3 is CASNPGQGNQPQHF. The CDR3 region has the DNA TGTGCCAGCAACCCGGGACAGGGAAATCAGCCCCAGCATTTT.

The chain carries TRBV5-6 and TRBJ2-7, with 8 bases matching TRBD2. Germline V gene lookup returns CDR1 SGHDT and CDR2 YYEEEE. Germline trimming cut 4 bases from V and 9 bases from J; bases unmatched to any gene: 15. The CDR3 extends over 15 amino acids. As DNA, the CDR3 is TGTGCCAGCAGCCAGATCGAGGCGGGAGGCTGGGGGCAGTACTTC. Residues: CASSQIEAGGWGQYF.

The rearrangement joins TRBV19 to TRBJ1-1, with 8 nucleotides matching TRBD1. The V gene end was trimmed by 2 bases and the J gene end by 10 bases; junction bases not matched to a gene: 0. CDR1 and CDR2 from the germline V gene are LNHDA and SQIVND (reference sequence). The CDR3 length is 11 residues. The DNA for the CDR3 is TGTGCCAGTAGTATAACAGGGGGAGCTTTCTTT. Protein: CASSITGGAFF.

The rearrangement links TRBV7-8 to TRBJ1-5; TRBD1 agrees at 7 bases. The CDR3 covers 13 residues. The V gene's germline CDR1 is SGHVS and CDR2 FQNEAQ. The trim removed 5 bases at V and 4 bases at J, leaving 2 bases unmatched. The DNA of the CDR3 is TGTGCCAGCAGCATACAGGGGAATCAGCCCCAGCATTTT. This translates into CASSIQGNQPQHF.

The CDR3 DNA is TGTGCCAGCAGCCCAAATAGTGATACGCAGTATTTT. Translating it yields CASSPNSDTQYF. J is TRBJ2-3 and V is TRBV7-7; D not certain. CDR1 and CDR2 from the germline V gene are SSHAT and FNYEAQ (reference sequence). The ends were cut back, 5 bases at V and 6 bases at J, with 9 bases in the middle. CDR3 length: 12 residues.

This clone has a handful of counts. The J gene is TRBJ1-1, the V gene TRBV29-1; no firm D call. The germline gives CDR1 SQVTM, CDR2 ANQGSEA. The CDR3 is made up of 12 amino acids. Deletions cut 4 bases from V and 0 bases from J, with 6 bases between. The DNA of the CDR3 is TGCAGCGTTGCACAGATGAACACTGAAGCTTTCTTT. Translation: CSVAQMNTEAFF. Full variable domain (rest looked up from reference TRBV29-1 and TRBJ1-1): SAVISQKPSRDICQRGTSLTIQCQVDSQVTMMFWYRQQPGQSLTLIATANQGSEATYESGFVIDKFPISRPNLTFSTLTVSNMSPEDSSIYLCSVAQMNTEAFFGQGTRLTVV.

This clone was observed at least ten times. The chain links TRBV7-6 to TRBJ2-2, with TRBD1 identical over 10 bases. The CDR3 runs to 17 residues. Germline CDR1 SGHVS, CDR2 FNYEAQ. Trimming at V came to 3 bases and at J to 0 bases, leaving 4 bases not matched to a gene. The CDR3, as DNA: TGTGCCAGCAGCTTCCGACAGGGGGCAGCGAACACCGGGGAGCTGTTTTTT. Protein: CASSFRQGAANTGELFF. The full variable domain, in which reference TRBV7-6 and TRBJ2-2 provide the parts outside the CDR3, is GAGVSQSPRYKVTKRGQDVALRCDPISGHVSLYWYRQALGQGPEFLTYFNYEAQQDKSGLPNDRFSAERPEGSISTLTIQRTEQRDSAMYRCASSFRQGAANTGELFFGEGSRLTVL.

The genes are TRBV29-1 and TRBJ1-5, with a possible D match to TRBD1 (6 bases). The CDR3 totals 13 residues. The V gene lost 4 bases and the J gene lost 2 bases, with 9 bases spanning the gap. Germline V gives CDR1 SQVTM, CDR2 ANQGSEA. CDR3 sequence reads: CSVGAGGNQPQHF. The CDR3 nucleotides are TGCAGCGTTGGGGCAGGGGGCAATCAGCCCCAGCATTTT.

This chain joins TRBV11-2 and TRBJ1-2; D not certain. There are 13 residues in the CDR3. Deletions cut 5 bases from V and 7 bases from J, with 14 bases between. Germline V gene sequence: CDR1 SGHAT, CDR2 FQNNGV. The chain's CDR3 is CASSPAVRGGYTF. The CDR3 DNA reads TGTGCCAGCAGCCCAGCGGTTCGGGGTGGCTACACCTTC.

The genes are TRBV10-3 and TRBJ2-1; 13 nucleotides match TRBD2. The germline V gene has CDR1 ENHRY and CDR2 SYGVKD. J lost 0 bases, V lost 4 bases, and 3 bases had no gene match. The CDR3 is 17 residues long. The CDR3 here is CAISGTSGGPSYNEQFF. Here the CDR3 DNA reads TGTGCCATCAGTGGGACTAGCGGGGGACCCTCCTACAATGAGCAGTTCTTC.

The chain has TRBV27 and TRBJ2-5, with D possibly TRBD1 on 5 matching bases. Per the germline V gene, CDR1 is MNHEY and CDR2 is SMNVEV (reference sequence). Trimming pared 4 bases from V and 2 bases from J, leaving 11 bases between. This CDR3 is 14 amino acids long. This CDR3 is CASSSRTQQETQYF. CDR3 in DNA: TGTGCCAGCAGTTCGAGGACACAGCAAGAGACCCAGTACTTC.

The rearrangement links TRBV5-4 to TRBJ2-3; 8 bases match TRBD2. The J segment lost 2 bases and the V segment lost 3 bases, leaving 8 bases of the junction unmatched. This CDR3 comprises 16 residues. The germline gives CDR1 SGHNT, CDR2 YYREEE (reference sequence). CDR3 sequence reads: CASSSNRGGVTDTQYF. The CDR3 DNA reads TGTGCCAGCAGCTCCAACCGGGGGGGGGTCACAGATACGCAGTATTTT.

This chain links TRBV18 with TRBJ1-5; 10 bases are a match to TRBD1. The V gene end was trimmed by 6 bases and the J gene end by 2 bases; junction bases not matched to a gene: 4. CDR3 length: 15 residues. The V gene's germline CDR1 is KGHSH and CDR2 LQKENI. In DNA, the CDR3 is TGTGCCAGCTCCCGCGGGACAGGGGGCAATCAGCCCCAGCATTTT. It encodes CASSRGTGGNQPQHF. Full variable domain (outside the CDR3, taken from reference TRBV18 and TRBJ1-5): NAGVMQNPRHLVRRRGQEARLRCSPMKGHSHVYWYRQLPEEGLKFMVYLQKENIIDESGMPKERFSAEFPKEGPSILRIQQVVRGDSAAYFCASSRGTGGNQPQHFGDGTRLSIL.

The chain joins TRBV30 to TRBJ1-6; 7 nucleotides agree with TRBD1. CDR1 and CDR2 (germline): GTSNPN, SVGIG (reference sequence). CDR3 size: 14 residues. V shed 1 base and J 9 bases; nucleotides not matched to a gene: 6. The CDR3: CAWSAGTEVSPLHF. CDR3 sequence (DNA): TGTGCCTGGAGTGCCGGGACAGAGGTTTCACCCCTCCACTTT.

This clone was detected only once. The J gene is TRBJ1-6, the V gene TRBV2; D gene ambiguous. CDR3 length equals 15 residues. Germline CDR1 reads SNHLY; CDR2 reads FYNNEI. Trimming took off 2 bases at V and 3 bases at J, with 8 bases between the two ends. The CDR3 DNA reads TGTGCCAGCAGTGAAAGAGCGGGCTATAATTCACCCCTCCACTTT. Translation gives CASSERAGYNSPLHF.

This rearrangement joins TRBV10-3 to TRBJ1-1; a possible D gene is TRBD1 (5 bases). V lost 3 bases and J 5 bases, leaving 7 bases between the germline ends. This CDR3 has 12 residues. Germline V gene sequence: CDR1 ENHRY, CDR2 SYGVKD. This chain's CDR3 is CAISEQVTEAFF. As DNA, the CDR3 is TGTGCCATCAGTGAACAGGTTACTGAAGCTTTCTTT.

This chain links TRBV7-9 with TRBJ2-5; TRBD2 matches 9 bases. Germline CDR1 reads SEHNR; CDR2 reads FQNEAQ (reference sequence). V dropped 1 base and J dropped 0; count of bases not matched to a gene: 9. The length of the CDR3 is 18 residues. This CDR3 reads CASSLVVTSGTHQETQYF. Here the CDR3 DNA reads TGTGCCAGCAGCTTAGTGGTGACTAGCGGAACCCACCAAGAGACCCAGTACTTC.

The chain combines TRBV6-5 with TRBJ2-7; 7 nucleotides line up with TRBD1. V lost 2 bases and J lost 7; bases outside the gene matches: 5. The germline gives CDR1 MNHEY, CDR2 SVGAGI. This CDR3 is 13 amino acids long. In DNA, the CDR3 is TGTGCCAGCAGTTACAAGACAGGGTGGGAGCAGTACTTC. Its protein is CASSYKTGWEQYF.

The chain carries TRBV30 and TRBJ2-7; D possibly corresponds to TRBD2 (5 bases). This CDR3 is 14 amino acids long. Germline assignment: CDR1 GTSNPN and CDR2 SVGIG (reference sequence). V lost 1 base and J 2 bases, leaving 12 bases between the germline ends. CDR3: CAWSAGLAAYEQYF. In DNA, the CDR3 is TGTGCCTGGAGTGCAGGACTTGCCGCCTACGAGCAGTACTTC.

The chain combines TRBV14 with TRBJ1-2; tentative D call: TRBD1 (6 bases). The CDR3 loop spans 13 amino acids. Per germline, CDR1 SGHDN and CDR2 FVKESK. V lost 10 bases to trimming and J lost 2 bases, with 14 bases between them. The CDR3 loop is CATPDGQNYGYTF. The DNA for the CDR3 is TGTGCCACCCCGGACGGACAGAACTATGGCTACACCTTC.

J is TRBJ2-7 and V is TRBV5-1; TRBD1 matches 9 bases. The V segment lost 4 bases and the J segment 1 base; nucleotides outside the gene matches: 6. The CDR3 has 15 residues. Germline V gene data show CDR1 as SGHRS and CDR2 as YFSETQ. CDR3 region: CASSARQGVSYEQYF. The CDR3, as DNA: TGCGCCAGCAGCGCCCGACAGGGGGTATCCTACGAGCAGTACTTC.

The chain joins TRBV25-1 to TRBJ1-2; D remains unclear. The V end lost 1 base, the J end lost 6 bases, and 9 bases lay between the germline ends. Germline CDR1 reads MGHDK; CDR2 reads SYGVNS. This CDR3 spans 13 amino acids. As DNA, the CDR3 is TGTGCCAGCAGTGAATTAGTGGCGGATGGCTACACCTTC. Translating gives CASSELVADGYTF.

For the CDR3, the DNA is TGTGCCAGCAGCTTAAGACAGGGAGGTAACTATGGCTACACCTTC. Residues: CASSLRQGGNYGYTF. V gene TRBV11-3 combines with J gene TRBJ1-2, with 7 bases matching TRBD1. The junction had 4 bases not matched to a gene; V was cut back by 2 bases and J by 1 base. The CDR3 runs to 15 residues. Germline assignment: CDR1 SGHNT and CDR2 YENEEA.

V gene TRBV9 combines with J gene TRBJ2-5, with 7 bases fitting TRBD2. The CDR3 is made up of 15 amino acids. V trimming: 0 bases; J trimming: 5 bases; junction bases outside the gene matches: 7. Looked up from germline, CDR1 is SGDLS and CDR2 is YYNGEE. The DNA for the CDR3 is TGTGCCAGCAGCGTAGCCGGATCCGGGGGGGAGACCCAGTACTTC. This sequence encodes CASSVAGSGGETQYF.